This TCR beta chain was captured by sequencing in a study of T cells in Graves' hyperthyroidism and ophthalmopathy. Study-level findings and limits: From stable hyperthyroidism, ophthalmopathy was set apart by a 13 V-J model.

Template material for amplifying TCR beta CDR3 regions consisted of RNA transcripts. In the first-round RT-PCR of the TCR CDR3, the HTBI primer set was used. TCRdb fed the multiplex PCR reads into MiXCR, producing one record per CDR3 protein. This table has roughly 500,000 distinct CDR3 sequences, over 35% appearing once. To note about this clonotype: Its specificity is not known.

This CDR3 comprises 14 residues. CDR1 and CDR2 from the germline V gene are LNHDA and SQIVND (reference sequence). Trimming took 6 bases from V and 4 from J, leaving 15 bases between them. Uncontrolled infections, other autoimmune diseases, pregnancy or lactation led to exclusion of patients. This sequence joins TRBV19 and TRBJ1-2; TRBD1 might be the D (6 bases). The source of this sequence is an adult woman with Graves' disease, either hyperthyroidism or ophthalmopathy (not recorded which). Material for sequencing was peripheral blood or thyroid tissue (not recorded which). CDR3 sequence (DNA): TGTGCCAGTAGCCTGGACAGAACGATCTATGGCTACACCTTC. Translating gives CASSLDRTIYGYTF. Full variable domain (remainder filled in from reference TRBV19 and TRBJ1-2): DGGITQSPKYLFRKEGQNVTLSCEQNLNHDAMYWYRQDPGQGLRLIYYSQIVNDFQKGDIAEGYSVSREKKESFPLTVTSAQKNPTAFYLCASSLDRTIYGYTFGSGTRLTVV.